This T cell receptor beta chain was profiled in a study of cytotoxic CD8 clonotypes in ibrutinib-treated CLL. Study background: Patients attained 25 or so partial and 2 complete responses; at median around 63 months, about 14 remained remitted while roughly 12 progressed. Response sampling came at median approximately a year of treatment, ranging 6 to 36 months. Study outcomes and limitations: Relative to age-matched healthy donors, clonality at baseline was higher, and it tracked circulating CD8+ T-cell counts.

CDR3 length: 11 residues. V lost 5 bases and J 9 bases, leaving 8 bases between the germline ends. The germline CDR1 and CDR2 sequences are MNHEY and SMNVEV (reference sequence). In this sample, this clone turned up once. The antigen remains undetermined. The protocol was immunoSEQ multiplex PCR, while the TCRdb copy is restricted to in-frame clones and leaves out a portion. The sample lists 130,000 to 150,000 clones; around 93% were seen once. The clonotype was recovered from a human donor with chronic lymphocytic leukemia. Sequencing was performed on PBMCs, taken after 12 months of ibrutinib treatment. The chain uses TRBV27 and TRBJ2-1; no clear D gene. The CDR3 region is CASSRLGEQFF. The CDR3 DNA reads as TGTGCCAGCAGTAGGCTTGGTGAGCAGTTCTTC.